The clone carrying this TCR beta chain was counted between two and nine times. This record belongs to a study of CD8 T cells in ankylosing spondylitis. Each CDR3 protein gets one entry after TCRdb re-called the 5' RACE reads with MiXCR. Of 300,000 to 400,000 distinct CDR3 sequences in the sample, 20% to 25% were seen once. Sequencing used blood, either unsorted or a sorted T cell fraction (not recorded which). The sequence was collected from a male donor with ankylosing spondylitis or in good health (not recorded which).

The CDR3, as DNA: TGCAGTGCTAGAGATCGGGCTAGCGGGACCTACGAGCAGTACTTC. Its translation: CSARDRASGTYEQYF. The rearrangement links TRBV20-1 to TRBJ2-7; TRBD2 matches 9 bases. Per the germline V gene, CDR1 is DFQATT and CDR2 is SNEGSKA (reference sequence). The CDR3 length is 15 residues. The V segment lost 0 bases and the J segment 2 bases; nucleotides outside the gene matches: 5.